This paragraph covers one TCR beta chain sequence. These data originate in a study of blood T cell repertoires in COVID-19. This CDR3 has 15 amino acids. Losses at the gene ends were 0 bases for V and 8 bases for J; bases not matched to a gene: 5. Germline V gene data show CDR1 as KGHSH and CDR2 as LQKENI. Assay used: immunoSEQ multiplex PCR; TCRdb lists only in-frame clones, some missing. The sample records about 110,000 clones, 88% being singletons. This rearrangement joins TRBV18 to TRBJ2-1, with 9 bases lining up with TRBD1. The origin of this receptor is a woman between 50 and 59 years old with acute or convalescent COVID-19. Specimen: peripheral blood. CDR3: CASSPPRTGEDEQFF. In DNA, the CDR3 is TGTGCCAGCTCACCACCCCGGACAGGGGAGGATGAGCAGTTCTTC.